This T cell receptor (beta chain) was observed in a study of T cell responses to AZD1222 COVID-19 vaccine. General study results and limits: Without day 14 samples, only post-peak T cell repertoires were studied.

The protocol was immunoSEQ multiplex PCR, while the TCRdb copy is restricted to in-frame clones and leaves out a portion. Seen here are 75,000 to 100,000 clones, roughly 88% observed once, and the top ten hold over 2.5%. As concerns this clone: Its target is not known.

The CDR3 is made up of 12 amino acids. V was clipped by 0 bases and J by 8 bases, with 7 bases between them. Germline V gives CDR1 PRHDT, CDR2 FYEKMQ (reference sequence). V usage is TRBV13 and J usage is TRBJ1-1; D is undetermined. The source material was peripheral blood, sampled on day 0 of AZD1222 vaccination. This TCR derives from an adult in good health. The CDR3 region has the DNA TGTGCCAGCAGCTTAGGTGGCAGGGAAGCTTTCTTT. It encodes CASSLGGREAFF.